This T cell receptor (beta chain) appears in the sequencing data of a study of identical twins. General study points: Zero-insertion results could be subject to partial confounding by invariant MAIT and iNKT cells. High-abundance cord blood beta clonotypes had fewer insertions; memory repertoires showed none.

Germline V gene lookup returns CDR1 SGHAT and CDR2 FQDESV (reference sequence). V was pared by 4 bases and J by 5 bases, with 24 bases between. The CDR3 is 18 residues long. cDNA carried unique molecular identifiers, and a universal primer site was added by template switching. One entry per CDR3 protein results from TCRdb running MiXCR on the 5' RACE reads. Altogether more than 650,000 distinct CDR3 sequences are present, 5.5% to 6.5% being singletons, with the ten largest covering about 1.8%. In regard to this clonotype: Its antigen is as yet unknown.

Sequences were obtained from naive T cells sorted from blood. The sequence came from a man aged 18 to 29 in good health. The rearrangement links TRBV11-1 to TRBJ2-4, with D perhaps matching TRBD1 (8 bases). CDR3 region: CASSSNDDGQGGENIQYF. In DNA form, the CDR3 reads TGTGCCAGCAGCTCGAACGATGATGGACAGGGAGGGGAAAACATTCAGTACTTC.